This TCR beta chain was profiled in a study of cytomegalovirus exposure and HLA in healthy donors. Unmatched junction bases numbered 5, after V lost 3 bases and J lost 2 bases. Germline V gives CDR1 MNHNS, CDR2 SASEGT. The CDR3 extends over 15 amino acids. With 60 Vbeta and 13 Jbeta primers, the PCR was carried out. Measured with immunoSEQ multiplex PCR; TCRdb has only the in-frame clones, and not every one. There are about 160,000 clones in the sample; about 73% occur only once, and roughly 3% lies in the top ten. This clone has only a few counts. This sequence originates from a woman in her thirties or forties in good health and CMV-seronegative. The chain carries TRBV6-1 and TRBJ2-7, with 9 bases identical to TRBD1. Sample: PBMCs. The CDR3 nucleotides are TGTGCCAGCAGTGAGAGGACAGGGGCGACCTACGAGCAGTACTTC. It is translated as CASSERTGATYEQYF.